The 16 T cell receptor beta chains below were found in one sample sequenced in a study of early T cells in non-severe SARS-CoV-2 infection. TCRdb reanalysed the 5' RACE reads using MiXCR and keeps one entry per CDR3 protein. This sample has 80,000 to 95,000 distinct CDR3 sequences, with about 12% found just once. Sequenced input: whole blood. These receptor sequences come from an adult who was a healthcare worker with PCR-confirmed SARS-CoV-2 infection or an uninfected control (not recorded which).

This clonotype was seen a few times. The rearrangement links TRBV20-1 to TRBJ2-5, with 9 bases fitting TRBD1. V gave up 3 bases and J gave up 4 bases; unmatched junction bases: 12. The CDR3 has 16 residues. Germline V gene lookup returns CDR1 DFQATT and CDR2 SNEGSKA (reference sequence). In DNA form, the CDR3 reads TGCAGTGCTAGCCGCCTGAGGACAGGGGTGGCAGAGACCCAGTACTTC. Protein: CSASRLRTGVAETQYF.

V usage is TRBV5-5 and J usage is TRBJ1-2; D gene uncertain. The germline gives CDR1 SGHKS, CDR2 YYEKEE (reference sequence). V was cut by 2 bases and J by 4 bases, with 21 bases left in between. The CDR3 runs to 17 residues. The CDR3 nucleotides read TGTGCCAGCAGCTTAGATGGGTCGGCCTCAGGCCTCTATGGCTACACCTTC. Its protein is CASSLDGSASGLYGYTF.

This clonotype was picked up a small number of times. This chain joins TRBV29-1 and TRBJ2-5; TRBD2 aligns across 13 bases. The junction had 2 bases not matched to a gene; V was cut back by 7 bases and J by 3 bases. The CDR3 is 13 residues long. CDR1 is SQVTM, CDR2 ANQGSEA, per germline. CDR3 sequence (DNA): TGCAGCGCCGGGACTAGCGGGAAAGAGACCCAGTACTTC. Translation: CSAGTSGKETQYF.

The CDR3 DNA follows: TGCGCCAGCAGTGAGTCGTTTCGAGGACAGGGTTTTTTGAACACAGATACGCAGTATTTT. Protein sequence: CASSESFRGQGFLNTDTQYF. The V and J genes are TRBV10-2 and TRBJ2-3, with 8 bases matching TRBD1. Per the germline V gene, CDR1 is WSHSY and CDR2 is SAAADI. The CDR3 runs 20 residues. J was trimmed by 2 bases and V by 0 bases; bases with no gene match: 16.

The rearrangement uses TRBV19 and TRBJ2-1; D remains unclear. V gave up 6 bases and J gave up 7 bases, with 10 bases separating them. CDR3 size: 12 residues. Germline-derived CDR1 and CDR2 are LNHDA and SQIVND (reference sequence). The CDR3 DNA follows: TGTGCCAGTAGCTCCCTTGGGAATGAGCAGTTCTTC. Its translation: CASSSLGNEQFF.

This clonotype was counted ten times or more. The gene calls are TRBV6-2 or TRBV6-3 and TRBJ2-1; tentative D call: TRBD2 (6 bases). V was clipped by 5 bases and J by 2 bases, with 10 bases between them. This CDR3 has 14 residues. Per germline, CDR1 MNHEY and CDR2 SVGEGT. CDR3 protein: CASSEWGAYNEQFF. CDR3 nucleotides: TGTGCCAGCAGTGAGTGGGGGGCCTACAATGAGCAGTTCTTC.

This clonotype was detected only a few times. The CDR3 is CASSRGQSHSYEQYF. The CDR3, as DNA: TGCGCCAGCAGCCGGGGACAGAGTCATTCCTACGAGCAGTACTTC. The chain has TRBV5-1 and TRBJ2-7; TRBD1 matches 7 bases. The germline V gene encodes CDR1 SGHRS and CDR2 YFSETQ. V was pared by 4 bases and J by 1 base, with 8 bases of the junction left unmatched. The CDR3 runs to 15 residues. The entire variable domain, with the rest obtained from reference TRBV5-1 and TRBJ2-7, is as follows: KAGVTQTPRYLIKTRGQQVTLSCSPISGHRSVSWYQQTPGQGLQFLFEYFSETQRNKGNFPGRFSGRQFSNSRSEMNVSTLELGDSALYLCASSRGQSHSYEQYFGPGTRLTVT.

This clonotype came up many times. The chain joins TRBV7-3 to TRBJ2-4; TRBD1 aligns across 7 bases. Trimming cost V 4 bases and J 8 bases; bases outside gene matches: 11. The germline V gene has CDR1 SGHTA and CDR2 FQGTGA. This CDR3 has 15 residues. DNA of the CDR3: TGTGCCAGCAGCTGGGGTCAGGGGGACGAGGACATTCAGTACTTC. This translates into CASSWGQGDEDIQYF.

This clonotype was detected many times. V gene TRBV15 combines with J gene TRBJ2-3; TRBD2 aligns across 7 bases. The CDR3 extends over 17 amino acids. V lost 0 bases and J lost 4; bases outside the gene matches: 10. Germline V lookup: CDR1 LNHNV, CDR2 YYDKDF (reference sequence). The CDR3 DNA reads as TGTGCCACCAGCAGAGATCTCGGGGGGATTGGTTCAGATACGCAGTATTTT. Its translation: CATSRDLGGIGSDTQYF.

This clonotype showed up just a few times. V gene TRBV6-5 combines with J gene TRBJ2-2, with a tentative D call TRBD2 (5 bases). This CDR3 spans 14 amino acids. The ends were cut back, 6 bases at V and 3 bases at J, with 11 bases in the middle. In germline, CDR1 is MNHEY, CDR2 SVGAGI. The CDR3 nucleotides read TGTGCCAGCAGCCCCTTCGGGGACACCGGGGAGCTGTTTTTT. This sequence encodes CASSPFGDTGELFF.

This clonotype was counted a few times. The chain recombines TRBV20-1 with TRBJ2-1; no definite D call. Germline V lookup: CDR1 DFQATT, CDR2 SNEGSKA (reference sequence). The CDR3 sequence is 15 residues long. Trimming removed 2 bases at V and 7 bases at J, with 18 bases between. The CDR3 sequence: CSARPIPQNRNEQFF. In DNA, the CDR3 is TGCAGTGCTAGACCCATACCCCAGAACCGGAATGAGCAGTTCTTC.

This rearrangement joins TRBV20-1 to TRBJ2-7, with D unresolved. The CDR3 is made up of 14 amino acids. Trimming cost V 2 bases and J 7 bases, with 18 bases left between them. Germline-derived CDR1 and CDR2 are DFQATT and SNEGSKA (reference sequence). The chain's CDR3 is CSARIGRVSREQYF. Written as DNA, the CDR3 is TGCAGTGCTAGAATTGGACGGGTCTCACGGGAGCAGTACTTC.

The chain combines TRBV12-3 or TRBV12-4 with TRBJ2-7; tentatively, D is TRBD1 (6 bases). CDR3 size: 14 residues. Trimming took 5 bases from V and 4 from J, leaving 15 bases between them. The CDR3 reads CASSPGTRYYEQYF. In nucleotides, the CDR3 is TGTGCCAGCAGTCCCGGGACAAGATATTACGAGCAGTACTTC.

This clonotype was seen a few times. This chain links TRBV6-5 with TRBJ2-1; 7 nucleotides line up with TRBD1. CDR1 and CDR2 (germline): MNHEY, SVGAGI. V shed 2 bases and J 15 bases; nucleotides not matched to a gene: 7. The length of the CDR3 is 12 residues. CDR3 residues: CASSYEGQTMFF. The CDR3 nucleotides are TGTGCCAGCAGTTACGAGGGACAGACCATGTTCTTC.

This clonotype was seen a few times. The J gene is TRBJ1-1, the V gene TRBV20-1, with D possibly being TRBD1 (5 bases). This CDR3 has 14 residues. The germline V gene has CDR1 DFQATT and CDR2 SNEGSKA (reference sequence). Trimming removed 5 bases from V and 1 base from J, with 14 bases in between. CDR3 sequence (DNA): TGCAGTGCTGCCCGGGGCAGCACGAACACTGAAGCTTTCTTT. Protein product: CSAARGSTNTEAFF.

This clonotype has a handful of counts. The genes are TRBV24-1 and TRBJ2-7; unclear D gene. This CDR3 is built from 12 residues. The germline CDR1 and CDR2 sequences are KGHDR and SFDVKD. V was trimmed by 3 bases and J by 3 bases, leaving 5 bases between them. The DNA for the CDR3 is TGTGCCACCAGTGATCCCAGCTACGAGCAGTACTTC. Its translation: CATSDPSYEQYF.